This T cell receptor beta chain appears in the sequencing data of a study of blood T cell repertoires in COVID-19. The overall study: The United States, Italy and Spain were the sources of the acute and convalescent COVID-19 samples. T cells, B-cell-depleted T cells, or PBMCs provided the cDNA or gDNA that served as material.

V shed 1 base, J shed 4 bases, and the junction held 5 bases outside the gene matches. Germline V gives CDR1 KGHDR, CDR2 SFDVKD. The CDR3 sequence is 16 residues long. This clone was detected only once. In the original processing: Reference gene primer amplification in the assay estimated nucleated cell counts. Generated by immunoSEQ multiplex PCR, the TCRdb table keeps only in-frame clones and is missing some. V, J and clone size derive from that table, while D and trimming were established from the DNA sequence. Of over 300,000 clones listed, around 91% are singletons. This sequence was found in a man between 18 and 35 years old with active or convalescent COVID-19. The chain employs TRBV24-1 and TRBJ2-2, with 7 positions matching TRBD1. Sequenced sample: peripheral blood. CDR3 sequence: CATSDFLAGGTGELFF. The CDR3 coding sequence is TGTGCCACCAGTGATTTTCTGGCAGGGGGCACCGGGGAGCTGTTTTTT.